Each of the 9 T cell receptor beta chains below was sequenced from the same sample in a study of blood T cell repertoires in COVID-19. Some clones are missing from TCRdb's copy, which holds only in-frame ones; the method was immunoSEQ multiplex PCR. The repertoire holds about 120,000 clones, with approximately 74% as singletons. Sequenced material: peripheral blood. These receptors all come from a man in his 60s with acute or convalescent COVID-19.

This clone was detected once. V and J are TRBV18 and TRBJ2-7; 7 nucleotides agree with TRBD2. Germline trimming cut 3 bases from V and 5 bases from J; bases unmatched to any gene: 10. CDR3 length: 15 residues. Germline CDR1 KGHSH, CDR2 LQKENI. The CDR3 DNA sequence: TGTGCCAGCTCACCGTCGATGGCGGGAGTCAACGAGCAGTACTTC. Amino acid sequence: CASSPSMAGVNEQYF. Filled out from reference TRBV18 and TRBJ2-7, the complete variable domain reads NAGVMQNPRHLVRRRGQEARLRCSPMKGHSHVYWYRQLPEEGLKFMVYLQKENIIDESGMPKERFSAEFPKEGPSILRIQQVVRGDSAAYFCASSPSMAGVNEQYFGPGTRLTVT.

The chain carries TRBV5-1 and TRBJ1-6; 7 positions match TRBD1. Germline V gene data show CDR1 as SGHRS and CDR2 as YFSETQ. The CDR3 consists of 14 residues. After removal of 2 bases from V and 10 bases from J, the junction contained 6 bases not matched to a gene. CDR3 amino acids: CASSLDRDGSPLHF. DNA of the CDR3: TGCGCCAGCAGCTTAGACAGGGATGGCTCACCCCTCCACTTT. Together with reference TRBV5-1 and TRBJ1-6, the CDR3 gives the full variable domain: KAGVTQTPRYLIKTRGQQVTLSCSPISGHRSVSWYQQTPGQGLQFLFEYFSETQRNKGNFPGRFSGRQFSNSRSEMNVSTLELGDSALYLCASSLDRDGSPLHFGNGTRLTVT.

The chain has TRBV11-3 and TRBJ1-6; 8 bases are shared with TRBD1. Germline assignment: CDR1 SGHNT and CDR2 YENEEA. The CDR3 sequence is 16 residues long. The trim removed 1 base at V and 8 bases at J, leaving 7 bases unmatched. The CDR3 reads CASSLGGDRMDSPLHF. CDR3 nucleotides: TGTGCCAGCAGCTTAGGGGGGGACAGGATGGATTCACCCCTCCACTTT.

This rearrangement joins TRBV19 to TRBJ2-5, with D maybe TRBD2 (6 bases). This CDR3 has 15 residues. Deletions cut 3 bases from V and 5 bases from J, with 16 bases between. CDR1 is LNHDA and CDR2 is SQIVND in the germline V gene (reference sequence). CDR3 residues: CASSMAGQLGETQYF. DNA for the CDR3: TGTGCCAGTAGTATGGCGGGGCAACTAGGCGAGACCCAGTACTTC.

This clone was observed a few times. The chain recombines TRBV2 with TRBJ1-2, with D possibly being TRBD1 (6 bases). The CDR3 is made up of 14 amino acids. Germline CDR1 and CDR2: SNHLY and FYNNEI. The V and J ends lost 6 bases and 8 bases respectively, with 19 bases between them. The CDR3 here is CASSQYRDKGGYTF. In DNA, the CDR3 is TGTGCCAGCAGCCAGTACAGGGATAAAGGCGGCTACACCTTC.

In this sample, this clone turned up once. The V gene is TRBV3-1 (or the pseudogene TRBV3-2), the J gene TRBJ2-5, with TRBD2 matching over 14 bases. V was clipped by 6 bases and J by 7 bases; unmatched bases: 10. CDR1 and CDR2 (germline): LGHDT, YNNKEL (reference sequence). The CDR3 has 16 residues. The CDR3 is CASRPPGLAGEGTQYF. The CDR3 DNA reads as TGTGCCAGCAGACCGCCGGGACTAGCGGGAGAGGGGACCCAGTACTTC.

The gene calls are TRBV2 and TRBJ2-5, with 7 nucleotides matching TRBD2. Per the germline V gene, CDR1 is SNHLY and CDR2 is FYNNEI. V lost 7 bases and J lost 1; bases outside the gene matches: 6. The CDR3 has 14 amino acids. CDR3 residues: CASTREALQETQYF. CDR3 in DNA: TGTGCCAGCACACGGGAGGCACTCCAAGAGACCCAGTACTTC.

This chain uses TRBV9 with TRBJ1-2; 9 bases align to TRBD1. Germline lookup yields CDR1 SGDLS and CDR2 YYNGEE. The CDR3 is 16 residues long. V shed 0 bases and J 2 bases; nucleotides not matched to a gene: 5. The CDR3 is CASSVGTGARNYGYTF. Written as DNA, the CDR3 is TGTGCCAGCAGCGTAGGGACAGGGGCCCGGAACTATGGCTACACCTTC.

This clone was seen a handful of times. The CDR3 DNA reads TGTGCCAGTAGGGACAGGGTCAACACTGAAGCTTTCTTT. Amino acid sequence: CASRDRVNTEAFF. The V gene is TRBV19, the J gene TRBJ1-1, with 8 bases lining up with TRBD1. CDR1 and CDR2 (germline): LNHDA, SQIVND (reference sequence). V trimming: 6 bases; J trimming: 2 bases; junction bases outside the gene matches: 2. The CDR3 is 13 amino acids. Full variable domain (rest looked up from reference TRBV19 and TRBJ1-1): DGGITQSPKYLFRKEGQNVTLSCEQNLNHDAMYWYRQDPGQGLRLIYYSQIVNDFQKGDIAEGYSVSREKKESFPLTVTSAQKNPTAFYLCASRDRVNTEAFFGQGTRLTVV.